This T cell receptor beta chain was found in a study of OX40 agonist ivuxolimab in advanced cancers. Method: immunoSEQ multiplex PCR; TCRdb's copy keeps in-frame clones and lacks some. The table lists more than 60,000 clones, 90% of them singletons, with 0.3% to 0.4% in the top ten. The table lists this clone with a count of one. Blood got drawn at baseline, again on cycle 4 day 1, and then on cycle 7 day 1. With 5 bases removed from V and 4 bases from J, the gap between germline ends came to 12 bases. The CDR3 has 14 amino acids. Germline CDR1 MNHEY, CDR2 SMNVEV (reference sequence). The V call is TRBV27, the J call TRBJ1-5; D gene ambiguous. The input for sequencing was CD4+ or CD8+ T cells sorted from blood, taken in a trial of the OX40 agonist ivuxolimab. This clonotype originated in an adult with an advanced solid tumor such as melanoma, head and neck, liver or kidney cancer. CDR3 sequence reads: CASSKLSPNQPQHF. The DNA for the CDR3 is TGTGCCAGCAGTAAGTTAAGCCCAAATCAGCCCCAGCATTTT.